Listed here are 2 T cell receptor beta chains from one sample, sequenced in a study of control samples from healthy donors and cancer patients. Clones were sequenced by immunoSEQ multiplex PCR, and TCRdb holds only the in-frame ones, with some missing. The sample holds more than 75,000 clones, roughly 83% seen once. The specimen sequenced was blood. The source is a woman in her twenties or thirties in good health.

This clone appeared a few times. The CDR3 nucleotides read TGTGCCAGCTCACGCAGGCGAGTGAACACTGAAGCTTTCTTT. Its translation: CASSRRRVNTEAFF. This chain uses TRBV18 with TRBJ1-1; D call uncertain. CDR3 length: 14 residues. CDR1 is KGHSH and CDR2 is LQKENI in the germline V gene. The germline V and J ends were trimmed by 4 bases and 0 bases, with 9 bases remaining between them.

This clone was detected only a few times. The chain recombines TRBV2 with TRBJ1-1, with D unresolved. Trimming removed 3 bases at V and 0 bases at J, with 8 bases between. The CDR3 has 14 residues. Germline loops: CDR1 SNHLY, CDR2 FYNNEI. The CDR3 sequence is CASSDSLMNTEAFF. The CDR3 DNA sequence: TGTGCCAGCAGTGACAGCTTAATGAACACTGAAGCTTTCTTT.